This T cell receptor beta chain was identified during a study of neurological immune-mediated disorders (dated by TCRdb to the late 2010s). Turning to the overall study: Among the approximately 35 multiple sclerosis patients, relapsing-remitting MS accounted for around 30 and secondary progressive MS accounted for 3. Of the roughly 68 subjects in the cohort, some 15 were HAM/TSP patients, about 34 were multiple sclerosis patients, and 20 were healthy controls. The roughly 99 TCR-beta libraries covered PBMC samples along with longitudinal samples, technical triplicates, and paired sorted CD4+ and CD8+ T-cell subsets. Using UMI-based sequencing, the study compared peripheral blood TCR-beta repertoires from patients with HTLV-I-associated myelopathy (HAM/TSP), patients with multiple sclerosis, and healthy controls. Paper-wide results and their limitations: No identical CDR3 amino acid sequences were found to be shared among expanded clones across subjects, suggesting that TCR-beta repertoires were private in all groups. TCR clonal expansion was highest in HAM/TSP patients and lowest in MS patients, with MS patients falling below even healthy controls. The MS cluster showed no association with clinical or MRI features, and the authors stated that larger cohorts are needed. Phylogenetic analysis grouped repertoires from 18 of 34 MS patients into a cluster of related CDR3 sequences, suggesting a possible repertoire-level signature.

For unsorted PBMC libraries, 2 million PBMCs were used after storage in RNAlater at -80 degrees C until RNA extraction. Multiple sclerosis patients were enrolled in a US clinical protocol evaluating disease progression by magnetic resonance imaging. PBMCs were separated from peripheral blood using Ficoll-Hypaque density gradient centrifugation and then cryopreserved in liquid nitrogen. To synthesize cDNA, template-switch 5'RACE was performed with a primer carrying a 10-nucleotide random unique molecular identifier so that each TCR transcript was tagged. Each sequencing run produced over 170 million TCR-beta sequences covering 15-18 subjects. The RNeasy kit was used for extraction of total RNA. Using the KAPA Real-time Library Amplification kit, TCR-beta VDJ regions were amplified with primers for the TCR constant region and the 5'RACE anchor. Sample indexes and Illumina adaptors were added in a first PCR, after which library yield was increased in a second PCR. The roughly 650 bp TCR product was size-selected on a 2% E-gel SizeSelection system after Ampure bead purification. Before pooling, library quality was checked on a Bioanalyzer, concentration was measured with Qubit, and libraries were quantified with the Kapa Library Quantification kit. Libraries were sequenced paired-end 2 x 150 bp on an Illumina HiSeq 2500. To increase sequence diversity, roughly 24-32% phiX was spiked into each library pool. The original pipeline was this. The quality-filtered reads were processed with the UMI-based MiGEC pipeline, whose error correction step removed more than 85% of the raw TCR sequences. VDJ genes were aligned to IMGT germline references, and clonotypes were defined by unique CDR3 amino acid sequence plus V-J genes. Clonal expansion, Shannon diversity and CDR3 relatedness (CalcPairwiseDistances, ClusterSamples) were evaluated with VDJtools, and phylogenetic trees were built with CLCbio workbench. Using coefficient-of-variation modelling across technical triplicates, the study counted a clone as expanded if it had at least 8 unique UMIs. Through fastp at Q25 and MiXCR, TCRdb rebuilt clones from the public reads, retaining in-frame beta chains. A single entry per CDR3 protein holds the most common genes and DNA from its merged rows. The V and J calls were determined by TCRdb, not by the authors. The table for this sample lists roughly 45,000 distinct CDR3 sequences; roughly 3.2% of them were counted only once. The biggest ten clones account for over 12% of the sample.

There are 17 amino acids in the CDR3, from cysteine to phenylalanine inclusive. This entry keeps only the CDR3 DNA: 51 bases, framed from base 1. V and J lose 0 bases and 0 bases, and a span of 12 bases separates them. CDR1 ENHRY and CDR2 SYGVKD were looked up in the germline V gene. This clonotype was recorded at least ten times. Its target antigen remains unknown. Per-base qualities were not stored, and no clone one base away is much larger. The sequence came from a woman aged 45 to 65 with multiple sclerosis. The sample consisted of PBMCs. The V gene is TRBV10-3 and the J gene is TRBJ2-1; tentative D gene TRBD2, with 5 bases matching. The nucleotides read TGTGCCATCAGTGAGTCGCGGGCAGGACTCTCCTACAATGAGCAGTTCTTC. Translated, it reads CAISESRAGLSYNEQFF.